This T cell receptor (beta chain) was identified during a study of T cell repertoires in cytomegalovirus infection. The CDR3 is made up of 12 amino acids. CDR1 is DFQATT, CDR2 SNEGSKA, per germline (reference sequence). General study points: Summed frequency of public TCR beta families distinguished CMV carriers with the relevant HLA.

TCRdb analysed the reads with MiXCR anew, one entry per CDR3 protein. Of 300,000 to 450,000 distinct CDR3 sequences listed, over 15% are singletons. This clonotype was detected a few times. Its target is unknown. The chain is built from TRBV20-1 and TRBJ1-1; TRBD1 might be the D (6 bases). This TCR came from a human donor in good health (CMV status not recorded). Some clones in this sample may be carry-over from other donors' samples. The sequenced material came from PBMCs. The CDR3 DNA is TGCACGGTTCAACAGGGAAACACTGAAGCTTTCTTT. As protein: CTVQQGNTEAFF.